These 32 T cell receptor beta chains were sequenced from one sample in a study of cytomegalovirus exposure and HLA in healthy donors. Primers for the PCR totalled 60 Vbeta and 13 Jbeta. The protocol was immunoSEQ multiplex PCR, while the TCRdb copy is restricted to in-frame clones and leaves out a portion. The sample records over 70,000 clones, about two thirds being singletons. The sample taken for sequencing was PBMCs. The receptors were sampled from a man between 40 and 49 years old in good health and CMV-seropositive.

CDR3 region: CATSRGRDRSNEQYF. The CDR3 DNA is TGTGCCACCAGCAGAGGCCGGGACAGGTCGAACGAGCAGTACTTC. J is TRBJ2-7 and V is TRBV15, with TRBD1 matching over 8 bases. Looked up from germline, CDR1 is LNHNV and CDR2 is YYDKDF (reference sequence). CDR3 length: 15 amino acids. The junction had 7 bases not matched to a gene; V was cut back by 1 base and J by 5 bases.

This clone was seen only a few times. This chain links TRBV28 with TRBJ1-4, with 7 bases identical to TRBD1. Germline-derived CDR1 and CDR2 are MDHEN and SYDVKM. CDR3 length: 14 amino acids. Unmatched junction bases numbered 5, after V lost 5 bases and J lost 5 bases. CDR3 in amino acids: CASSPGQRNEKLFF. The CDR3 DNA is TGTGCCAGCAGTCCGGGACAGCGAAATGAAAAACTGTTTTTT.

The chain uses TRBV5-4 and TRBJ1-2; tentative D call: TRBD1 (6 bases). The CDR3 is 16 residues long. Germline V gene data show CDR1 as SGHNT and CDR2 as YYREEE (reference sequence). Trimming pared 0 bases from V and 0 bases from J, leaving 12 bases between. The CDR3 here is CASSLGGQGPNYGYTF. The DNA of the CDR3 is TGTGCCAGCAGCTTGGGGGGGCAGGGGCCTAACTATGGCTACACCTTC.

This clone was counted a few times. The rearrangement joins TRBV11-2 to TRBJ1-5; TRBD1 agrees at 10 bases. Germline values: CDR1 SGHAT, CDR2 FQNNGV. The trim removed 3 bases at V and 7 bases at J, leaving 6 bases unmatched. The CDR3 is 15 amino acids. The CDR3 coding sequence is TGTGCCAGCAGCTTGGGGACAGGGGTAAGACAGCCCCAGCATTTT. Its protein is CASSLGTGVRQPQHF.

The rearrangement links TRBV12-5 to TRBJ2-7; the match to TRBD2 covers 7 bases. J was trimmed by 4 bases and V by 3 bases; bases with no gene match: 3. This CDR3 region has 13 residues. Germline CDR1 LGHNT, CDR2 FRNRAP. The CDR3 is CASGFTGGYEQYF. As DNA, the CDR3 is TGTGCTAGTGGTTTTACCGGGGGGTACGAGCAGTACTTC.

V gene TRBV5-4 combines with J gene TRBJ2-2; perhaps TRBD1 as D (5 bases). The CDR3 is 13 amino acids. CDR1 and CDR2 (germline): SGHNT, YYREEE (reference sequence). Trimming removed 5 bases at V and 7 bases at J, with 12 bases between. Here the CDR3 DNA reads TGTGCCAGCAGAGGGGCCCATTTCGGGGAGCTGTTTTTT. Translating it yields CASRGAHFGELFF.

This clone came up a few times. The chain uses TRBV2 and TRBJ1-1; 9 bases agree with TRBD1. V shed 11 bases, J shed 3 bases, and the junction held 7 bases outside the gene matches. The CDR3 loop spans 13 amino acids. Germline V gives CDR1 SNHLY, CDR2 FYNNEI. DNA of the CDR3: TGTGCCTCCCACAGGGGGCGCGACACTGAAGCTTTCTTT. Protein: CASHRGRDTEAFF.

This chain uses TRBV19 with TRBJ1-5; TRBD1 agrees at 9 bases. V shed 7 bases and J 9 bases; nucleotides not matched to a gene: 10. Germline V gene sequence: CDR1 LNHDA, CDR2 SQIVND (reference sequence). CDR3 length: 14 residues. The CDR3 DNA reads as TGTGCCAGTATTACGACAGGGGGGGGTGGGCCCCAGCATTTT. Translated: CASITTGGGGPQHF.

CDR3: CASSPTPGQGYTDTQYF. The DNA for the CDR3 is TGCGCCAGCAGTCCTACGCCGGGACAGGGATACACAGATACGCAGTATTTT. V usage is TRBV4-1 and J usage is TRBJ2-3; 9 bases agree with TRBD1. V gave up 6 bases and J gave up 2 bases; unmatched junction bases: 12. The CDR3 is 17 amino acids. Germline loops: CDR1 MGHRA, CDR2 YSYEKL.

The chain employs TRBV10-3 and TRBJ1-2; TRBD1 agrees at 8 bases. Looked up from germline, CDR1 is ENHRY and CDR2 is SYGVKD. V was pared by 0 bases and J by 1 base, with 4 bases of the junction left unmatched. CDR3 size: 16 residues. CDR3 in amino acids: CAISESRTGHNYGYTF. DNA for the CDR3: TGTGCCATCAGTGAGTCCAGGACAGGGCATAACTATGGCTACACCTTC.

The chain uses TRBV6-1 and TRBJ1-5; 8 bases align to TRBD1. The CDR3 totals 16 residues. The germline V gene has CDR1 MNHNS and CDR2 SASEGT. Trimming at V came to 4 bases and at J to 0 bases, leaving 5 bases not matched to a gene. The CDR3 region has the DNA TGTGCCAGCAGTGGGCCAGGGGGCCTTAGCAATCAGCCCCAGCATTTT. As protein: CASSGPGGLSNQPQHF.

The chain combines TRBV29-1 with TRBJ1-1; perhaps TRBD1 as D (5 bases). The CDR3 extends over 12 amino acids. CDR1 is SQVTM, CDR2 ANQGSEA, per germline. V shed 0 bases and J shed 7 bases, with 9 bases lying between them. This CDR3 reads CSVEDLDSEAFF. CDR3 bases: TGCAGCGTTGAAGATCTAGACAGTGAAGCTTTCTTT. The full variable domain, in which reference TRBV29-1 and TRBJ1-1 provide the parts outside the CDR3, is SAVISQKPSRDICQRGTSLTIQCQVDSQVTMMFWYRQQPGQSLTLIATANQGSEATYESGFVIDKFPISRPNLTFSTLTVSNMSPEDSSIYLCSVEDLDSEAFFGQGTRLTVV.

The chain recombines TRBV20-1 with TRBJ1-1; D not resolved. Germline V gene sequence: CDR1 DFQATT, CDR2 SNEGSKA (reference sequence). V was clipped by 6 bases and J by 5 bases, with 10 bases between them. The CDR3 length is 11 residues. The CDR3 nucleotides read TGCAGTGCCTTCCGCGGGACTGAAGCTTTCTTT. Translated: CSAFRGTEAFF.

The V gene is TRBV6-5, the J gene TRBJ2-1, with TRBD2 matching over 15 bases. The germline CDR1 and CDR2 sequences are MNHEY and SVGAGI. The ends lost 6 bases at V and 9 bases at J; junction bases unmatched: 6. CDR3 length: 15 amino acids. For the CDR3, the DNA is TGTGCCAGCAGCCTGGGACTAGCGGGAGGAAGTGAGCAGTTCTTC. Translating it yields CASSLGLAGGSEQFF.

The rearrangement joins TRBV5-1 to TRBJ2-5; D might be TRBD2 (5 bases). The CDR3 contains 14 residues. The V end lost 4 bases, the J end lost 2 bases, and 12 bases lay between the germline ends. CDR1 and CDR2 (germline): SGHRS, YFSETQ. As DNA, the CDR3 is TGCGCCAGCAGCGAGGGAGCGCTACAAGAGACCCAGTACTTC. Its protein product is CASSEGALQETQYF.

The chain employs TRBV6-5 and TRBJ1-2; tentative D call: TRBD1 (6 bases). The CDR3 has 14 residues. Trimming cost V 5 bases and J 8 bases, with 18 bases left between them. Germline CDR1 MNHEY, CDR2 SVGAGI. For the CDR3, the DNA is TGTGCCAGCAGTCCACAGGGATCCATGAGAGGCTACACCTTC. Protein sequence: CASSPQGSMRGYTF.

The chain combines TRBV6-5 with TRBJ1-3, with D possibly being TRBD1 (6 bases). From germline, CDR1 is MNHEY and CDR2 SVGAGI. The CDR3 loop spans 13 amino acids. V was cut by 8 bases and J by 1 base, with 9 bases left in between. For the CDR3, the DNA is TGTGCCAGCCGGACAGCTTCTGGAAACACCATATATTTT. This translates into CASRTASGNTIYF.

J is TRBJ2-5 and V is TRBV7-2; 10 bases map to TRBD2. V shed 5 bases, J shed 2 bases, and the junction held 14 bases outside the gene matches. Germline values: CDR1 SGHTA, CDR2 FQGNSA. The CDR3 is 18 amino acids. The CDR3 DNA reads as TGTGCCAGCAGCCGAGGGGCTAGCGGGGGCCCAAAGCAAGAGACCCAGTACTTC. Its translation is CASSRGASGGPKQETQYF.

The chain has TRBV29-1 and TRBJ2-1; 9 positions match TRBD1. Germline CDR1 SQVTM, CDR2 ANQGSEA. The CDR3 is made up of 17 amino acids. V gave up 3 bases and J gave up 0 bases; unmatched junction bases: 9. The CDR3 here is CSVELGTGKPSYNEQFF. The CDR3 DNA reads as TGCAGCGTTGAGCTGGGGACAGGGAAACCCTCCTACAATGAGCAGTTCTTC.

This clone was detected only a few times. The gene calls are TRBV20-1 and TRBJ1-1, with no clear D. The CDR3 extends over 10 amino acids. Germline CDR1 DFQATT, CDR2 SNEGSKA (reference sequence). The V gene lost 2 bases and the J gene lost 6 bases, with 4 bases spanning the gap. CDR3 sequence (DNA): TGCAGTGCTAGACCCTCTGAAGCTTTCTTT. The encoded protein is CSARPSEAFF.

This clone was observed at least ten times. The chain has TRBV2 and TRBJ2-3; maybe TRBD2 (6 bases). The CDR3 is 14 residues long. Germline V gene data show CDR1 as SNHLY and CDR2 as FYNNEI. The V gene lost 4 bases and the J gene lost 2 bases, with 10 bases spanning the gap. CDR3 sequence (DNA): TGTGCCAGCAGTGTAGGGACTTTCACAGATACGCAGTATTTT. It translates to CASSVGTFTDTQYF. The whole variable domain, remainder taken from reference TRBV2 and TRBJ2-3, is EPEVTQTPSHQVTQMGQEVILRCVPISNHLYFYWYRQILGQKVEFLVSFYNNEISEKSEIFDDQFSVERPDGSNFTLKIRSTKLEDSAMYFCASSVGTFTDTQYFGPGTRLTVL.

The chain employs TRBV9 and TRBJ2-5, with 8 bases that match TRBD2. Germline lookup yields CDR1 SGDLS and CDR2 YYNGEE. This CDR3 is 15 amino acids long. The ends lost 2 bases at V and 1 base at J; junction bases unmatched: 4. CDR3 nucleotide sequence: TGTGCCAGCAGCGTCATTAGCGGGGCCCAAGAGACCCAGTACTTC. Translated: CASSVISGAQETQYF.

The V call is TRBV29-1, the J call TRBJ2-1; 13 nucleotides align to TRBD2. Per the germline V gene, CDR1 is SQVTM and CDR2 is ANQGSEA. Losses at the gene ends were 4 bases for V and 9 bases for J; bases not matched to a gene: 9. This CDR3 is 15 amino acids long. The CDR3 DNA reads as TGCAGCGTTGTACTAGCGGGAGGGTTCGGCGCTGAGCAGTTCTTC. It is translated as CSVVLAGGFGAEQFF.

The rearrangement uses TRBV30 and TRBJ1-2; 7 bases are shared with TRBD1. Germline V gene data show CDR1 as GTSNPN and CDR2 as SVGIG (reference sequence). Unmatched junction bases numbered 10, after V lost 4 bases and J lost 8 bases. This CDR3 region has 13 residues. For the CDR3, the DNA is TGTGCCTGGAACGTAGTGGCAGGGGGAGGCTACACCTTC. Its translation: CAWNVVAGGGYTF.

This chain's CDR3 is CASSFREYTEAFF. CDR3 nucleotide sequence: TGTGCCAGCAGCTTTAGGGAGTACACTGAAGCTTTCTTT. The chain combines TRBV7-2 with TRBJ1-1, with no clear D. The CDR3 spans 13 residues. The germline V and J ends were trimmed by 3 bases and 3 bases, with 8 bases remaining between them. Germline assignment: CDR1 SGHTA and CDR2 FQGNSA.

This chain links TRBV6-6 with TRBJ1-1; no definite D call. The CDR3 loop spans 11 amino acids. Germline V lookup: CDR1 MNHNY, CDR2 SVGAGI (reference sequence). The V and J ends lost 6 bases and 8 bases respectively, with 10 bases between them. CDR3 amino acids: CASRAVKEAFF. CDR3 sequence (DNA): TGTGCCAGCAGGGCGGTTAAGGAAGCTTTCTTT.

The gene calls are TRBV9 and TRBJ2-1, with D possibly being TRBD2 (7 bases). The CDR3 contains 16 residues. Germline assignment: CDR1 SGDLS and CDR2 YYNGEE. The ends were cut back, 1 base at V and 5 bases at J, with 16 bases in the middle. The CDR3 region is CASSVRAGAGDNEQFF. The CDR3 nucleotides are TGTGCCAGCAGCGTAAGGGCGGGGGCTGGCGACAATGAGCAGTTCTTC.

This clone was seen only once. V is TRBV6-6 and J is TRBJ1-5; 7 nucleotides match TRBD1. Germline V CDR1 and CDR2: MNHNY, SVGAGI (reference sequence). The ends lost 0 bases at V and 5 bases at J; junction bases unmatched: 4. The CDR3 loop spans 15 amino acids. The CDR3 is CASSYSRQGDQPQHF. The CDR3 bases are TGTGCCAGCAGTTACTCAAGACAGGGCGATCAGCCCCAGCATTTT.

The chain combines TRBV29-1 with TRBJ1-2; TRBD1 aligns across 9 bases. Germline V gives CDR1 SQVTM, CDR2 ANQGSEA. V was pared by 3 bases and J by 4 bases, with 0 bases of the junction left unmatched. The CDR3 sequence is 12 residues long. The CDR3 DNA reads TGCAGCGTTGAGACAGGGGGCTATGGCTACACCTTC. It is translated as CSVETGGYGYTF.

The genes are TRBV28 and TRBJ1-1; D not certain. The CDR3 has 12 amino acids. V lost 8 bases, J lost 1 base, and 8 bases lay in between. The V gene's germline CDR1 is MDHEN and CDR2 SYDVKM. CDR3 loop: CASSERNTEAFF. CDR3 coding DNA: TGTGCCAGCTCTGAGAGGAACACTGAAGCTTTCTTT.

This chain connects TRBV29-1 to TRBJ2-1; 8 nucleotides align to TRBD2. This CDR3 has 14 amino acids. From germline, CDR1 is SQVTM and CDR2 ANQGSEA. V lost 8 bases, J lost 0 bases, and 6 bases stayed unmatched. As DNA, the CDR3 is TGCAGCACCAGCGGGGGAGACTCCTACAATGAGCAGTTCTTC. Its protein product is CSTSGGDSYNEQFF.

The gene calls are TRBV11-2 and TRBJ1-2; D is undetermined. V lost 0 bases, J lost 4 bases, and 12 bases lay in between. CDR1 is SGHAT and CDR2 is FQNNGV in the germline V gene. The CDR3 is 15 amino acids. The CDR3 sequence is CASSLDLLGSYGYTF. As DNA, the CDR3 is TGTGCCAGCAGCTTAGATCTATTAGGGAGCTATGGCTACACCTTC.